The table lists the clone carrying this T cell receptor beta chain with a few counts. Its cognate antigen is unknown. Germline V CDR1 and CDR2: MNHEY, SVGAGI. The ends were cut back, 10 bases at V and 8 bases at J, with 20 bases in the middle. The CDR3 is 13 residues long. This sample is part of a study of beta chain features in type 1 diabetes. In the study overall: The study found patients and healthy donors alike in age, gender and cell yields. The study examined about 100 million sorted cells across all samples.

Findings and limits, study-wide: Sequencing from cDNA could over-represent high-TCR-expressing cells.

The entirety of the isolated RNA underwent reverse transcription, so expressed TCRB transcripts were sequenced. Data came from immunoSEQ multiplex PCR; TCRdb stores just in-frame clones and leaves some out. The top ten hold approximately 0.099% of the sample, which has over 500,000 clones, about 16% seen once. Blood was collected once per donor into heparin, averaging roughly 120 mL. The chain joins TRBV6-5 to TRBJ1-2, with D possibly TRBD1 on 5 matching bases. Specimen: naive CD4+ T cells from blood. This clonotype was obtained from a man aged 18 to 29 in good health. CDR3 DNA: TGTGCCACCCTCCCCCCGGGAGCAGGGGGCTACACCTTC. Protein product: CATLPPGAGGYTF.